This T cell receptor beta chain was identified during a study of T-cell memory formation after mild COVID-19. Study-level points and caveats: Contracting CD8+ clones were enriched in EMRA, CD4+ mainly in CM and EM. Memory sampled before infection contained some responding clones, suggesting cross-reactive memory joined.

In the case of this clonotype: The antigen is undetermined.

Germline CDR1 and CDR2: KGHSH and LQKENI. This CDR3 is 15 amino acids long. V gave up 4 bases and J gave up 4 bases; unmatched junction bases: 5. cDNA libraries for TCR alpha and TCR beta, carrying sample barcodes and UMIs, came from 5'RACE with constant-segment primers. TCRdb called the 5' RACE reads again in MiXCR, with one record for every CDR3 protein. In the table there are 350,000 to 550,000 distinct CDR3 sequences, more than 15% of which are singletons. The sequence was obtained from a man aged 18 to 30 who had mild COVID-19 (a few samples of this study predate the infection). Cell type and time point are not known. The sequenced material came from PBMCs or a T cell subset sorted from them (not recorded which). V gene TRBV18 combines with J gene TRBJ2-1, with 9 bases matching TRBD1. The CDR3 reads CASSRGTGIYNEQFF. The CDR3 DNA reads as TGTGCCAGCTCACGAGGGACAGGGATATACAATGAGCAGTTCTTC.